This T cell receptor (beta chain) came from a study of lymphopenia after photon versus proton radiotherapy. J lost 5 bases, V lost 5 bases, and 7 bases had no gene match. Germline-derived CDR1 and CDR2 are MNHNS and SASEGT. There are 14 residues in the CDR3. Using immunoSEQ multiplex PCR, the repertoire was profiled, and TCRdb retains in-frame clones only, with some absent. The sample holds 25,000 to 30,000 clones, 81% seen once. This TCR derives from a man aged 45-65 years with gastric cancer. The chain employs TRBV6-1 and TRBJ1-2; the match to TRBD1 covers 8 bases. The sequencing used peripheral blood, collected from a patient treated with photon-based radiotherapy. The CDR3 protein is CASSPSRDRYGYTF. The CDR3 DNA reads as TGTGCCAGCAGTCCGTCCCGGGACAGGTATGGCTACACCTTC.